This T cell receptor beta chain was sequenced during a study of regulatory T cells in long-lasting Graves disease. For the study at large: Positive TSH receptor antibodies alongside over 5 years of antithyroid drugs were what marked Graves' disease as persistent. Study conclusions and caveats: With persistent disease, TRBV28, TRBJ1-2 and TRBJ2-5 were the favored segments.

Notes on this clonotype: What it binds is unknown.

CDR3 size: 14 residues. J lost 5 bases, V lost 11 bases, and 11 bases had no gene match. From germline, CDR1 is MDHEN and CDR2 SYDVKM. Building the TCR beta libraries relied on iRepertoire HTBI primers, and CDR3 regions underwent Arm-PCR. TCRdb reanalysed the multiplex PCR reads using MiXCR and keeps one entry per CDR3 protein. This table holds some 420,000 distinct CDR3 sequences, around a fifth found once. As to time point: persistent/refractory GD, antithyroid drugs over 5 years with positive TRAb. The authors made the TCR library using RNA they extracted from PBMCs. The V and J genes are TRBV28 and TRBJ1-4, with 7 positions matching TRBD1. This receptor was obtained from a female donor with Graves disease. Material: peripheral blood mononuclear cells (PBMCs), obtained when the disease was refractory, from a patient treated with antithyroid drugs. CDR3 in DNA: TGTGCCTGCAATCCGGGACAGATAAATGAAAAACTGTTTTTT. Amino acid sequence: CACNPGQINEKLFF. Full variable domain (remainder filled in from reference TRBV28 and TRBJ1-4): DVKVTQSSRYLVKRTGEKVFLECVQDMDHENMFWYRQDPGLGLRLIYFSYDVKMKEKGDIPEGYSVSREKKERFSLILESASTNQTSMYLCACNPGQINEKLFFGSGTQLSVL.